This T cell receptor (beta chain) was sequenced for a study of cytomegalovirus exposure and HLA in healthy donors listed by TCRdb under 2017. With respect to the entire study: According to a later analysis, one platform produced both the 120 validation repertoires and the roughly 640 repertoires of the first cohort. To predict cytomegalovirus infection status, the study brought together high-throughput TCR immunosequencing, statistical association of individual TCRs with disease status, and machine learning. Besides the first cohort of about 730 subjects, a separate validation cohort made up of 95 to 150 different subjects was used. The study was designed to test whether signatures of past pathogen exposure could be identified by cataloging public T cell receptors.

On this clone: No antigen is known for it. No base-level quality is on record; no much larger clone is a single base apart.

Donors formed part of the validation cohort, which comprised 120 or so subjects and was distinct from the first cohort of 550 to 850 subjects. V loses 6 bases of germline sequence and J loses 2 bases, and the interval between the two ends is 8 bases. Its CDR3 holds 12 amino acids, cysteine through phenylalanine. Only the CDR3 DNA stays, 36 bases, in frame from base 1. Looking up the germline V gene yields CDR1 MNHEY and CDR2 SVGAGI. Library preparation used the immunoSEQ multiplex PCR assay. In the authors' own workflow: A statistical classification framework was built to diagnose cytomegalovirus status from the catalog of TCR beta chain sequences. TCRdb took over this immuneACCESS table, retaining in-frame rearrangements with V and J assigned. Such tables are incomplete; in checked studies, under half of the missing clones stem from an unresolved V gene, and the remainder is unexplained. Clone size and the V and J calls come from that table; the DNA yielded D and trimming. Recorded for this sample are more than 95,000 clones; roughly nine tenths of them occurred a single time. Around 4.1% of the sample goes to the ten largest clones.

Study-level results and caveats: All 120 repertoires were used to score co-occurrence in the validation cohort in a later analysis, because that analysis had no HLA typing for the cohort. Subsequent analysis determined that TCRs grouped into clusters in the first cohort also showed a tendency toward co-occurrence across the roughly 110 validation repertoires, and 85% to 95% of cluster scores exceeded 0. It was suggested by the authors that the approach could potentially be generalized to other disease states and immunological phenotypes. A few of the identified cytomegalovirus-associated TCR beta chains were confirmed in vitro to be specific for cytomegalovirus antigens. The classifier was reported to diagnose cytomegalovirus status with high specificity and sensitivity in both the original cohort and the validation cohort. Most TCR sequences were seen in very few donors, while some public TCRs were found in many individuals. A total of fewer than 200 TCR beta chains were listed by the study as associated with cytomegalovirus.

The source material was PBMCs. The sequence is built from TRBV6-5 and TRBJ2-7; the D segment cannot be called with confidence. This receptor was taken from a woman younger than 35 in good health and CMV-seropositive. CDR3 protein: CASSLDTYEQYF. The nucleotide sequence reads as follows: TGTGCCAGCAGCTTAGACACCTACGAGCAGTACTTC.